One and the same sample provided the 7 T cell receptor beta chains below, sequenced in a study of shared clonotypes between healthy human individuals. Sequencing used immunoSEQ multiplex PCR; TCRdb keeps in-frame clones, though not all of them. The data show over 850,000 clones, about 80% seen once. Sequenced input: memory CD4+ T cells from PBMCs. The sample's subset: CD45RA-negative fraction. Every receptor here comes from a man between 18 and 35 years old in good health. Some clones in this sample may be carry-over from other donors' samples.

The rearrangement joins TRBV5-1 to TRBJ2-1; TRBD2 matches 9 bases. Germline V gene sequence: CDR1 SGHRS, CDR2 YFSETQ. Germline trimming cut 0 bases from V and 9 bases from J; bases unmatched to any gene: 10. This CDR3 comprises 16 residues. The CDR3 region is CASSLVSLAGASEQFF. CDR3 coding DNA: TGCGCCAGCAGCTTGGTCAGCTTAGCGGGAGCTAGTGAGCAGTTCTTC.

The J gene is TRBJ2-1, the V gene TRBV29-1; 11 bases are shared with TRBD1. The CDR3 is 16 residues long. The germline V gene encodes CDR1 SQVTM and CDR2 ANQGSEA. The V gene end was trimmed by 7 bases and the J gene end by 8 bases; junction bases not matched to a gene: 16. In DNA form, the CDR3 reads TGCAGCGCCCGGAGGTTAGGACAGGGGGCCCTCGATGAGCAGTTCTTC. Its protein product is CSARRLGQGALDEQFF.

The V and J genes are TRBV6-1 and TRBJ2-7; 8 bases match TRBD1. The ends lost 1 base at V and 5 bases at J; junction bases unmatched: 7. This CDR3 contains 15 residues. Germline loops: CDR1 MNHNS, CDR2 SASEGT. CDR3 sequence reads: CASSEGRTGKNEQYF. The DNA of the CDR3 is TGTGCCAGCAGTGAAGGGAGGACAGGGAAAAACGAGCAGTACTTC.

The chain couples TRBV28 to TRBJ1-1; no definite D call. The length of the CDR3 is 10 residues. The germline V gene has CDR1 MDHEN and CDR2 SYDVKM. V gave up 8 bases and J gave up 3 bases, with 4 bases separating them. The CDR3 spells CASLDTEAFF. CDR3 in DNA: TGTGCCAGCTTGGACACTGAAGCTTTCTTT.

This clone has a handful of counts. V and J are TRBV7-9 and TRBJ1-2; D not resolved. The V end lost 1 base, the J end lost 2 bases, and 8 bases lay between the germline ends. CDR3 length: 14 amino acids. The germline V gene has CDR1 SEHNR and CDR2 FQNEAQ (reference sequence). CDR3 sequence (DNA): TGTGCCAGCAGCTTAGGTGGAGTCAACTATGGCTACACCTTC. Translation gives CASSLGGVNYGYTF.

This clone occurred many times. This chain uses TRBV12-2 with TRBJ1-3; TRBD1 was called by the table and not checked on the DNA. TRBV12-2 is a recognized pseudogene. The CDR3 spans 19 residues. CDR3: CASRLGTMPGGYSGNTIYF. CDR3 nucleotide sequence: TGTGCAAGTCGCTTAGGGACGATGCCAGGGGGCTACTCTGGAAACACCATATATTTT.

The chain is built from TRBV5-6 and TRBJ1-1, with a tentative D call TRBD1 (5 bases). Germline assignment: CDR1 SGHDT and CDR2 YYEEEE. Trimming cost V 0 bases and J 4 bases, with 13 bases left between them. The CDR3 totals 15 residues. The CDR3 here is CASSLGAWGGTEAFF. The CDR3 DNA reads TGTGCCAGCAGCTTGGGCGCGTGGGGGGGCACTGAAGCTTTCTTT.